This T cell receptor (beta chain) was sequenced during a study of T-cell memory formation after mild COVID-19. Turning to the study itself: TCR clusters showed largely donor specificity.

There are many counts of this clonotype. TCRdb recomputed calls from the 5' RACE reads with MiXCR, one row per CDR3 protein. The table records fewer than 500,000 distinct CDR3 sequences, roughly 25% of them present only once. CDR3 length: 12 residues. Between the trimmed V and J ends, which lost 8 bases and 2 bases, there was a span of 10 bases. Germline V gives CDR1 SEHNR, CDR2 FQNEAQ (reference sequence). The TCR comes from an adult woman who had mild COVID-19 (a few samples of this study predate the infection). Cell type and time point are not known. What was sequenced was PBMCs or a T cell subset sorted from them (not recorded which). The chain couples TRBV7-9 to TRBJ2-7; a possible D gene is TRBD1 (6 bases). The CDR3 DNA sequence: TGTGCCAGCGCAGACAGGACCTACGAGCAGTACTTC. This gives the protein CASADRTYEQYF.